Each of the 28 T cell receptor beta chains below was sequenced from the same sample in a study of blood T cell repertoires in COVID-19. Assay used: immunoSEQ multiplex PCR; TCRdb lists only in-frame clones, some missing. The data contain 250,000 to 350,000 clones, nearly 90% of them seen just once; the ten biggest clones take up approximately 5%. Source material: PBMCs or T cells enriched from blood (not recorded which). The receptor set was obtained from a woman aged 25 to 39 who had recovered from COVID-19.

The chain has TRBV5-1 and TRBJ1-6, with D unclear. CDR3 length: 16 residues. Trimming took off 0 bases at V and 0 bases at J, with 7 bases between the two ends. Germline V lookup: CDR1 SGHRS, CDR2 YFSETQ. CDR3 protein: CASSLEAFSYNSPLHF. CDR3 DNA: TGCGCCAGCAGCTTGGAAGCCTTCTCCTATAATTCACCCCTCCACTTT.

This sequence joins TRBV6-5 and TRBJ2-1; unclear D gene. V gave up 0 bases and J gave up 6 bases, with 6 bases separating them. The CDR3 spans 13 residues. Germline CDR1 reads MNHEY; CDR2 reads SVGAGI. In nucleotides, the CDR3 is TGTGCCAGCAGTTACTCTCCTCGCAATGAGCAGTTCTTC. It translates to CASSYSPRNEQFF.

The chain combines TRBV19 with TRBJ2-2; D remains unclear. Germline V gives CDR1 LNHDA, CDR2 SQIVND (reference sequence). The CDR3 totals 14 residues. V dropped 1 base and J dropped 3 bases, with 6 bases sitting between them. CDR3: CASSIALDTGELFF. CDR3 in DNA: TGTGCCAGTAGTATAGCTCTTGACACCGGGGAGCTGTTTTTT.

V is TRBV7-2 and J is TRBJ1-1; perhaps TRBD1 as D (5 bases). Trimming shortened V by 4 bases and J by 3 bases, and 18 bases separated the two germline ends. Germline-derived CDR1 and CDR2 are SGHTA and FQGNSA. The CDR3 consists of 16 residues. As DNA, the CDR3 is TGTGCCAGCAGCTCGGGACTCCTGGGGGACGACACTGAAGCTTTCTTT. Translating gives CASSSGLLGDDTEAFF.

This clone was counted a few times. The rearrangement joins TRBV23-1 to TRBJ1-1; 7 bases agree with TRBD1. TRBV23-1 is recorded as an ORF, its role being uncertain. This CDR3 contains 14 residues. With V trimmed by 8 bases and J by 5 bases, 11 bases remained unmatched. As DNA, the CDR3 is TGCGCCAGCCTCAGGGGACAGCGGAGGACTGAAGCTTTCTTT. Encoded protein: CASLRGQRRTEAFF.

DNA for the CDR3: TGTGCCAGCAGCCAAACAGAGAACACTGAAGCTTTCTTT. Residues: CASSQTENTEAFF. This chain joins TRBV3-1 (or the pseudogene TRBV3-2) and TRBJ1-1, with no clear D. The V end lost 2 bases, the J end lost 1 base, and 5 bases lay between the germline ends. Germline assignment: CDR1 LGHDT and CDR2 YNNKEL (reference sequence). This CDR3 comprises 13 residues.

The chain links TRBV5-4 to TRBJ2-2; weak D call: TRBD1 (6 bases). The CDR3 covers 14 residues. Between the trimmed V and J ends, which lost 4 bases and 2 bases, there was a span of 9 bases. From germline, CDR1 is SGHNT and CDR2 YYREEE (reference sequence). DNA for the CDR3: TGTGCCAGCAGCCCACAGGGTAACACCGGGGAGCTGTTTTTT. Encoded protein: CASSPQGNTGELFF.

The chain's CDR3 is CASSPDGDGGREQYF. In DNA form, the CDR3 reads TGTGCCAGCAGCCCCGATGGGGACGGTGGGAGGGAGCAGTACTTC. V and J are TRBV9 and TRBJ2-7; D might be TRBD2 (6 bases). V dropped 4 bases and J dropped 7 bases, with 21 bases sitting between them. The CDR3 runs 15 residues. CDR1 is SGDLS, CDR2 YYNGEE, per germline.

This chain links TRBV5-1 with TRBJ2-7; D possibly corresponds to TRBD1 (6 bases). The germline CDR1 and CDR2 sequences are SGHRS and YFSETQ. This CDR3 has 13 residues. The ends were cut back, 3 bases at V and 1 base at J, with 8 bases in the middle. The CDR3 reads CASSSDSSYEQYF. In nucleotides, the CDR3 is TGCGCCAGCAGCTCGGACAGTTCCTACGAGCAGTACTTC. The full variable domain, its missing parts supplied by reference TRBV5-1 and TRBJ2-7, is KAGVTQTPRYLIKTRGQQVTLSCSPISGHRSVSWYQQTPGQGLQFLFEYFSETQRNKGNFPGRFSGRQFSNSRSEMNVSTLELGDSALYLCASSSDSSYEQYFGPGTRLTVT.

This chain connects TRBV19 to TRBJ2-7, with a weak D call TRBD1 (6 bases). Germline CDR1 LNHDA, CDR2 SQIVND (reference sequence). V gave up 5 bases and J gave up 13 bases, with 21 bases separating them. The CDR3 has 13 residues. CDR3 residues: CASSLPGTQESYF. Here the CDR3 DNA reads TGTGCCAGTAGTCTTCCCGGGACACAAGAGAGCTACTTC.

The gene calls are TRBV18 and TRBJ1-1; TRBD1 is a possible D gene (5 bases). Per the germline V gene, CDR1 is KGHSH and CDR2 is LQKENI. Trimming removed 1 base from V and 2 bases from J, with 11 bases in between. The CDR3 is 15 amino acids. CDR3 nucleotide sequence: TGTGCCAGCTCACCACAGACAGCAAGAAACACTGAAGCTTTCTTT. Translated: CASSPQTARNTEAFF.

J is TRBJ2-3 and V is TRBV7-2; D is possibly TRBD2 (5 bases). V was shortened by 2 bases and J by 6 bases, with 9 bases between the two germline ends. CDR3 length: 13 amino acids. From germline, CDR1 is SGHTA and CDR2 FQGNSA. The CDR3 DNA reads as TGTGCCAGCAGCTTACGGGGTGGCGATACGCAGTATTTT. Its protein product is CASSLRGGDTQYF.

Of note for this clone: The junction and the germline gene differ at one end; a read error may be behind it. This chain joins TRBV4-2 and TRBJ1-4, with a weak D call TRBD1 (5 bases). CDR3 length: 14 residues. The V gene's germline CDR1 is LGHNA and CDR2 YNFKEQ. The CDR3 reads CASSQVGTNQKLFF. CDR3 bases: TGTGCCAGCAGCCAAGTCGGGACTAATCAAAAACTGTTTTTT.

V usage is TRBV6-1 and J usage is TRBJ2-6, with D perhaps matching TRBD1 (6 bases). The CDR3 covers 18 residues. Germline assignment: CDR1 MNHNS and CDR2 SASEGT. V was cut by 3 bases and J by 0 bases, with 15 bases left in between. The CDR3 DNA reads TGTGCCAGCAGTGACGACCCGACAGGTTCCTCTGGGGCCAACGTCCTGACTTTC. Amino acid sequence: CASSDDPTGSSGANVLTF.

V gene TRBV7-9 combines with J gene TRBJ1-1; D ambiguous. This CDR3 is built from 14 residues. V was cut by 8 bases and J by 4 bases, with 17 bases left in between. CDR1 SEHNR and CDR2 FQNEAQ come from the germline V gene (reference sequence). The CDR3 bases are TGTGCCAGCCCCGGGTCGGGTGGAAGCACTGAAGCTTTCTTT. This translates into CASPGSGGSTEAFF.

The chain carries TRBV19 and TRBJ1-5; 10 nucleotides line up with TRBD1. Unmatched junction bases numbered 10, after V lost 5 bases and J lost 6 bases. CDR1 LNHDA and CDR2 SQIVND come from the germline V gene (reference sequence). This CDR3 contains 16 residues. CDR3 sequence (DNA): TGTGCCAGTAGTGTCACCGGGACAGGGGCAGGTCAGCCCCAGCATTTT. Its protein product is CASSVTGTGAGQPQHF.

The rearrangement joins TRBV6-5 to TRBJ1-5, with no clear D. The CDR3 is 13 residues long. Germline CDR1 reads MNHEY; CDR2 reads SVGAGI. Trimming took off 9 bases at V and 2 bases at J, with 11 bases between the two ends. The CDR3 bases are TGTGCCAGTCAACCGAGGGGCAATCAGCCCCAGCATTTT. Translation gives CASQPRGNQPQHF.

The chain carries TRBV10-3 and TRBJ2-7, with D unclear. V shed 3 bases and J shed 6 bases, with 9 bases lying between them. Per germline, CDR1 ENHRY and CDR2 SYGVKD. CDR3 size: 12 residues. The CDR3 sequence: CAISDPSREQYF. CDR3 DNA sequence: TGTGCCATCAGTGACCCGAGTCGCGAGCAGTACTTC.

The genes are TRBV4-2 and TRBJ1-1, with 7 nucleotides matching TRBD1. Trimming cost V 2 bases and J 1 base; bases outside gene matches: 7. Germline loops: CDR1 LGHNA, CDR2 YNFKEQ. The CDR3 runs to 16 residues. CDR3 loop: CASSQISGTANTEAFF. CDR3 bases: TGTGCCAGCAGCCAAATCAGTGGGACAGCGAACACTGAAGCTTTCTTT.

This chain joins TRBV27 and TRBJ2-5, with 8 bases that match TRBD1. The V gene end was trimmed by 3 bases and the J gene end by 4 bases; junction bases not matched to a gene: 7. Germline V gives CDR1 MNHEY, CDR2 SMNVEV (reference sequence). The CDR3 runs to 15 residues. As DNA, the CDR3 is TGTGCCAGCAGTTTCCAACAGGGGGAAGGAGAGACCCAGTACTTC. It is translated as CASSFQQGEGETQYF.

The chain combines TRBV19 with TRBJ1-2; TRBD1 matches 9 bases. CDR1 and CDR2 from the germline V gene are LNHDA and SQIVND (reference sequence). J lost 5 bases, V lost 3 bases, and 10 bases had no gene match. The CDR3 runs to 16 residues. The CDR3 DNA follows: TGTGCCAGTAGTATTACAGGGGGCCTTTCACTTTATGGCTACACCTTC. It codes for CASSITGGLSLYGYTF.

This clone was observed a few times. The J gene is TRBJ1-1, the V gene TRBV5-1; possibly TRBD1 for D (6 bases). This CDR3 has 15 residues. Germline V gene lookup returns CDR1 SGHRS and CDR2 YFSETQ. Trimming left V 4 bases short and J 3 bases short, with 16 bases between. In DNA, the CDR3 is TGCGCCAGCAGCCAAACACAAACAGGGTACACTGAAGCTTTCTTT. Its translation is CASSQTQTGYTEAFF.

The chain joins TRBV5-1 to TRBJ2-7; 8 bases map to TRBD1. CDR1 is SGHRS, CDR2 YFSETQ, per germline. The CDR3 totals 13 residues. V lost 4 bases and J lost 4; bases outside the gene matches: 4. CDR3 region: CASSPDRGYEQYF. In DNA, the CDR3 is TGCGCCAGCAGCCCAGACAGGGGTTACGAGCAGTACTTC. The full variable domain, its missing parts supplied by reference TRBV5-1 and TRBJ2-7, is KAGVTQTPRYLIKTRGQQVTLSCSPISGHRSVSWYQQTPGQGLQFLFEYFSETQRNKGNFPGRFSGRQFSNSRSEMNVSTLELGDSALYLCASSPDRGYEQYFGPGTRLTVT.

The chain employs TRBV23-1 and TRBJ1-2; TRBD1 aligns across 11 bases. TRBV23-1 falls under the ORF class, with uncertain function. Trimming at V came to 0 bases and at J to 3 bases, leaving 6 bases not matched to a gene. The CDR3 length is 17 residues. The CDR3: CASSQSIGQGAYYGYTF. Written as DNA, the CDR3 is TGCGCCAGCAGTCAATCGATTGGACAGGGGGCCTACTATGGCTACACCTTC.

CDR3 sequence reads: CASSTPSTEAFF. For the CDR3, the DNA is TGTGCCAGTAGTACCCCCTCTACTGAAGCTTTCTTT. V and J are TRBV19 and TRBJ1-1; D is unresolved. This CDR3 has 12 residues. The germline gives CDR1 LNHDA, CDR2 SQIVND (reference sequence). V was trimmed by 4 bases and J by 5 bases, leaving 8 bases between them.

The gene calls are TRBV5-4 and TRBJ2-1, with D perhaps matching TRBD2 (7 bases). Trimming left V 0 bases short and J 9 bases short, with 13 bases between. CDR1 and CDR2 (germline): SGHNT, YYREEE (reference sequence). The CDR3 extends over 14 amino acids. The CDR3 loop reads CASSLEGGAFEQFF. In DNA form, the CDR3 reads TGTGCCAGCAGCTTGGAGGGGGGGGCTTTTGAGCAGTTCTTC.

The V gene is TRBV6-2 or TRBV6-3, the J gene TRBJ1-2, with 7 bases aligning to TRBD1. This CDR3 spans 16 amino acids. With V trimmed by 2 bases and J by 4 bases, 10 bases remained unmatched. In germline, CDR1 is MNHEY, CDR2 SVGEGT. CDR3 residues: CASSYGGGGSPYGYTF. CDR3 bases: TGTGCCAGCAGTTACGGAGGGGGCGGTTCGCCCTATGGCTACACCTTC.

V usage is TRBV6-5 and J usage is TRBJ2-7; the D gene is possibly TRBD1 (6 bases). Trimming pared 3 bases from V and 1 base from J, leaving 13 bases between. The CDR3 extends over 15 amino acids. Per the germline V gene, CDR1 is MNHEY and CDR2 is SVGAGI. CDR3 bases: TGTGCCAGCAGTTATCGGCAGGGGCTATCCTACGAGCAGTACTTC. It specifies CASSYRQGLSYEQYF.